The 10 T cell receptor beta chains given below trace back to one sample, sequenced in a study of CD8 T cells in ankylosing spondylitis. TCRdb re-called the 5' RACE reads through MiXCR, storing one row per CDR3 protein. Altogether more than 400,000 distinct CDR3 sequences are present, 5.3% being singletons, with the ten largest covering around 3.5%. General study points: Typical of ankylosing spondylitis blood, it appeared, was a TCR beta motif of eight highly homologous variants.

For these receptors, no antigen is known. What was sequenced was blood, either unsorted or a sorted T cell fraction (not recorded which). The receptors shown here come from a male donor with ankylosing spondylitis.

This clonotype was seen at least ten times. CDR3 sequence: CSARDLGAGRELFF. The CDR3 DNA sequence: TGCAGTGCTAGAGATCTTGGGGCAGGAAGGGAGCTGTTTTTT. The chain recombines TRBV20-1 with TRBJ2-2, with D possibly matching TRBD1 (5 bases). Trimming removed 0 bases at V and 9 bases at J, with 14 bases between. This CDR3 spans 14 amino acids. Germline lookup yields CDR1 DFQATT and CDR2 SNEGSKA (reference sequence).

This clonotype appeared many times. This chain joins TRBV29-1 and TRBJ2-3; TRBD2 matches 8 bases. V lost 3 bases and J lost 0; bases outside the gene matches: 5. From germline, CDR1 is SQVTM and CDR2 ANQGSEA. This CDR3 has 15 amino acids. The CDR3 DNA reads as TGCAGCGTTGAGGGAACTAGCGGTAGCACAGATACGCAGTATTTT. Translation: CSVEGTSGSTDTQYF.

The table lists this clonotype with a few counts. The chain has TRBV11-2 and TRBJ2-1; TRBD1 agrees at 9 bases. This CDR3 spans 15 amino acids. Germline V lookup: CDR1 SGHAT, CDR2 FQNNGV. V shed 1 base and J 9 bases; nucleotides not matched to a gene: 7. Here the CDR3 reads CASSLAFGTGFEQFF. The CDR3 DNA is TGTGCCAGCAGCTTAGCTTTCGGGACAGGGTTTGAGCAGTTCTTC.

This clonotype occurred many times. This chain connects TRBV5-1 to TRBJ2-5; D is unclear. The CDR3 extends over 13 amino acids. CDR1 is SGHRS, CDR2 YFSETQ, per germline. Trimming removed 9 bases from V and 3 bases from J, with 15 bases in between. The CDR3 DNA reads TGCGCCACCCACACCGGGCCAGAAGAGACCCAGTACTTC. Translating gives CATHTGPEETQYF.

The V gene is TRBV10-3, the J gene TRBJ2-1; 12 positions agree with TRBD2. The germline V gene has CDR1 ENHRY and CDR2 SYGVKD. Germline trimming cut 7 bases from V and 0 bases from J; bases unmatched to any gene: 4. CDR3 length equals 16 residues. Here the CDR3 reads CAITQTSGSSYNEQFF. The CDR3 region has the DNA TGTGCCATCACTCAGACTAGCGGGAGCTCCTACAATGAGCAGTTCTTC.

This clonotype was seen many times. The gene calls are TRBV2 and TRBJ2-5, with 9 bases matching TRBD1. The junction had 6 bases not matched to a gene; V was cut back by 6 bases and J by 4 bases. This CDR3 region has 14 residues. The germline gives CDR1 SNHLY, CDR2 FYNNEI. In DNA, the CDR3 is TGTGCCAGCAGGCCGGGACAGGGAGGAGAGACCCAGTACTTC. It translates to CASRPGQGGETQYF.

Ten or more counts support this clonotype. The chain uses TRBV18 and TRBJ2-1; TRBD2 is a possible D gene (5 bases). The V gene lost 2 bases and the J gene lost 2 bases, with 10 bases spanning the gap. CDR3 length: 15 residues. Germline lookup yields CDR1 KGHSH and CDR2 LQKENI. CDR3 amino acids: CASSPSGTTYNEQFF. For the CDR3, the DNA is TGTGCCAGCTCACCAAGCGGAACAACCTACAATGAGCAGTTCTTC.

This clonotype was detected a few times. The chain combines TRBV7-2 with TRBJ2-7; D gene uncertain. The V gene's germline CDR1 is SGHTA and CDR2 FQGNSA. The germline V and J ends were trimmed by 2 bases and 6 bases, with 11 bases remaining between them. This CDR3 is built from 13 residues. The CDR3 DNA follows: TGTGCCAGCAGCTTACGCCCCACGGGCGAGCAGTACTTC. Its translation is CASSLRPTGEQYF. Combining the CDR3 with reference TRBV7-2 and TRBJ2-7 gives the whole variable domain GAGVSQSPSNKVTEKGKDVELRCDPISGHTALYWYRQSLGQGLEFLIYFQGNSAPDKSGLPSDRFSAERTGGSVSTLTIQRTQQEDSAVYLCASSLRPTGEQYFGPGTRLTVT.

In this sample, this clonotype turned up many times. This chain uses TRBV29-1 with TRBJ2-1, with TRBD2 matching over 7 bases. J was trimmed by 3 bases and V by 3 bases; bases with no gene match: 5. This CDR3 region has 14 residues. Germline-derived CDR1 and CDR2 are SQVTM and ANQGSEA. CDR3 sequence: CSVDLRESYNEQFF. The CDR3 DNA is TGCAGCGTTGATTTGCGGGAGAGCTACAATGAGCAGTTCTTC.

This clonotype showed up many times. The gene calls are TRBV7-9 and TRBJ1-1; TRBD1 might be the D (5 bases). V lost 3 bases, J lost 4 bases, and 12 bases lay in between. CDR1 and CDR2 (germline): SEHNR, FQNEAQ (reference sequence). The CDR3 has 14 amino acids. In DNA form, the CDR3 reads TGTGCCAGCAGCTTTCCGACAGACCCCACTGAAGCTTTCTTT. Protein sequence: CASSFPTDPTEAFF. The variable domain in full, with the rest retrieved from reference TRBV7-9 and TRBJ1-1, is DTGVSQNPRHKITKRGQNVTFRCDPISEHNRLYWYRQTLGQGPEFLTYFQNEAQLEKSRLLSDRFSAERPKGSFSTLEIQRTEQGDSAMYLCASSFPTDPTEAFFGQGTRLTVV.